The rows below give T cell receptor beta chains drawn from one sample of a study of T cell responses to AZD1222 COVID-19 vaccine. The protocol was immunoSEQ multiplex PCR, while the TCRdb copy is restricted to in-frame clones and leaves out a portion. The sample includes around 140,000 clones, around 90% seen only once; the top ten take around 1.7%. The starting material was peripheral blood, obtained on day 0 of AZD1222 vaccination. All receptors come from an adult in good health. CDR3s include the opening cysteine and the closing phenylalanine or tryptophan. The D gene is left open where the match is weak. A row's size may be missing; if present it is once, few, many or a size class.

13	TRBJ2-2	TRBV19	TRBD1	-	TGTGCCGGAAGACAGGGACCCACCGGGGAGCTGTTTTTT	CAGRQGPTGELFF
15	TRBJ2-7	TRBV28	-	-	TGTGCCAGCAGTTTATCCACGGACGGAGCCTACGAGCAGTACTTC	CASSLSTDGAYEQYF
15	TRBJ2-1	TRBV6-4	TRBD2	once	TGTGCCAGCAGTGACTCTGGCGGGAGTTGGAATGAGCAGTTCTTC	CASSDSGGSWNEQFF
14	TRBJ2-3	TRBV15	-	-	TGTGCCACCAGCAGAGACTCGGGCACAGATACGCAGTATTTT	CATSRDSGTDTQYF
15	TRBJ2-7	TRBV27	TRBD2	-	TGTGCCAGCAGTTTACTAGCGGGAGCCCCCTACGAGCAGTACTTC	CASSLLAGAPYEQYF
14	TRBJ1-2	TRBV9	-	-	TGTGCCAGCAGCGTAGGGCTCACCGGCTATGGCTACACCTTC	CASSVGLTGYGYTF
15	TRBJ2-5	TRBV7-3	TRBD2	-	TGTGCCAGCAGCCCCAAGGGAGGGGTGGGGGAGACCCAGTACTTC	CASSPKGGVGETQYF
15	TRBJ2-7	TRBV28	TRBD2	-	TGTGCCAGCAGTTTGTGGAGCGGGAGTTCCTACGAGCAGTACTTC	CASSLWSGSSYEQYF
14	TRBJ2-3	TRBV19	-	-	TGTGCCAGTAAGGTGCCAGGAAGCACAGATACGCAGTATTTT	CASKVPGSTDTQYF
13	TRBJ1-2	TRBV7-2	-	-	TGTGCCAGCAGGACGAGCGGAGTTCTTGGCTACACCTTC	CASRTSGVLGYTF
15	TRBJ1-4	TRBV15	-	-	TGTGCCACCAGCGGACCTGGGGCAACTAATGAAAAACTGTTTTTT	CATSGPGATNEKLFF
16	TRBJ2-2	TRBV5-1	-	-	TGCGCCAGCAGCTTGTCCGGGACACCGAACACCGGGGAGCTGTTTTTT	CASSLSGTPNTGELFF
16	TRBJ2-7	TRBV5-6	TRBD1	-	TGTGCCAGCAGCTTGGACTGGGACAGGATCTCCTACGAGCAGTACTTC	CASSLDWDRISYEQYF
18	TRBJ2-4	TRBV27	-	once	TGTGCCAGCATAACAGGGTCCCCGGGACGGCTAGCCAAAAACATTCAGTACTTC	CASITGSPGRLAKNIQYF
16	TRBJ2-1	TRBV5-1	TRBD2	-	TGCGCCAGCAGCTTCCCGGGACTAGCGTCGGGGAATGAGCAGTTCTTC	CASSFPGLASGNEQFF
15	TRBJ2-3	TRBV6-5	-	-	TGTGCCAGCAGTTACGGAGCGGAGAGCACAGATACGCAGTATTTT	CASSYGAESTDTQYF
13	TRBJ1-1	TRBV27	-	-	TGTGCCAGCAGTGAGTTAATGAACACTGAAGCTTTCTTT	CASSELMNTEAFF
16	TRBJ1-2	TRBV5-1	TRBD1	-	TGCGCCAGCAGCTTGGGGACAGGGGGCGCAAACTATGGCTACACCTTC	CASSLGTGGANYGYTF
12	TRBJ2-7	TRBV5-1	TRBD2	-	TGCGCCAGCAGCTGGAGCGGGGACGAGCAGTACTTC	CASSWSGDEQYF
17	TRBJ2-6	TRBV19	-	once	TGTGCCAGTAGTACATGGGGGCTAGGGTCTGGGGCCAACGTCCTGACTTTC	CASSTWGLGSGANVLTF
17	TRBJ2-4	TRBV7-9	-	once	TGTGCCAGCACCATCATCGGACTTGCTCAGACCAAAAACATTCAGTACTTC	CASTIIGLAQTKNIQYF
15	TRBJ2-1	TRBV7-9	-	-	TGTGCCAGCAGCATCCGGGACGGCTCCTACAATGAGCAGTTCTTC	CASSIRDGSYNEQFF
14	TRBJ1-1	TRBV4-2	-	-	TGTGCCAGCAGCCGGGCCGGGGGGAACACTGAAGCTTTCTTT	CASSRAGGNTEAFF
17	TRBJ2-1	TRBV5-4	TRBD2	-	TGTGCCAGCAGCCTAGGAGGGACTAGCGGAATCTACAATGAGCAGTTCTTC	CASSLGGTSGIYNEQFF
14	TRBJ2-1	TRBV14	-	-	TGTGCCAGCAGCCAAGGGGCTCGATACAATGAGCAGTTCTTC	CASSQGARYNEQFF
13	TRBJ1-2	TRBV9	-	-	TGTGCCAGCAGCCCCCCTTGGGGTGGCGGCTACACCTTC	CASSPPWGGGYTF
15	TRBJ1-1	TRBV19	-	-	TGTGCCAGTAGCCCGTCATCCGCCAGGAACACTGAAGCTTTCTTT	CASSPSSARNTEAFF
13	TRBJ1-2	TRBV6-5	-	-	TGTGCCAGCAGTTACTCTGCGCAAGGAGGCTACACCTTC	CASSYSAQGGYTF
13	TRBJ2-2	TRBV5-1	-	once	TGCGCCAGCAGCTTGGCCTCGGACGGGGAGCTGTTTTTT	CASSLASDGELFF
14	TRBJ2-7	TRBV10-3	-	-	TGTGCCATCAGTGGTAAGGGGGAAGGCTACGAGCAGTACTTC	CAISGKGEGYEQYF
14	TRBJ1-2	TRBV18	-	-	TGTGCCAGCTCACCTGTGGAGACCTCCTATGGCTACACCTTC	CASSPVETSYGYTF
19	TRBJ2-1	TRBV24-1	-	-	TGTGCCACCAGTGATTTAACAGGGGCTAGCGGACCCTCCTACAATGAGCAGTTCTTC	CATSDLTGASGPSYNEQFF
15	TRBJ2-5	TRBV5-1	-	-	TGCGCCAGCAGCTTGATCAGAGGGGGCCAAGAGACCCAGTACTTC	CASSLIRGGQETQYF
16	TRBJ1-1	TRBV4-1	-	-	TGCGCCAGCAGCCAAGAGAGGCGGAGAAGGGACACTGAAGCTTTCTTT	CASSQERRRRDTEAFF
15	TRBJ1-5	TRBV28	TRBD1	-	TGTGCCAGCAACCCCGGGACAGCGGACAATCAGCCCCAGCATTTT	CASNPGTADNQPQHF
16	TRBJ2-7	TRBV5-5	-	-	TGTGCCAGCAGCTTGGGACCCCACAGGGAAGCCTACGAGCAGTACTTC	CASSLGPHREAYEQYF
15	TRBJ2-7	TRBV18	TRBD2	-	TGTGCCAGCTCACCGTTCAGCGGGAGGGACTACGAGCAGTACTTC	CASSPFSGRDYEQYF
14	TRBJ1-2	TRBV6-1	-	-	TGTGCCAGCAGTGAATGGGGGACCGGACGGGGCTACACCTTC	CASSEWGTGRGYTF
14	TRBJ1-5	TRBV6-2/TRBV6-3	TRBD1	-	TGTGCCAGCAGTTACAGCGGACAGGGGACGCCCCAGCATTTT	CASSYSGQGTPQHF
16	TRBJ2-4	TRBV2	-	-	TGTGCCAGCAGTGAATTCCCGGACTTAGCCAAAAACATTCAGTACTTC	CASSEFPDLAKNIQYF
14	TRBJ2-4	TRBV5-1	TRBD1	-	TGCGCCAGCAGCTTGGTCGGGACAGGGGACATTCAGTACTTC	CASSLVGTGDIQYF
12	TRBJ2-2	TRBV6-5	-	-	TGTGCCAGCACCTGGGGGTCGGGGGAGCTGTTTTTT	CASTWGSGELFF
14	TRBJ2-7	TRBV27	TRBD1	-	TGTGCCAGCAGTTTGGGACAGGGAGACAGGGTGCAGTACTTC	CASSLGQGDRVQYF
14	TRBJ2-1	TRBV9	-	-	TGTGCCAGCAGCGTAGGTCTAGCTTACAATGAGCAGTTCTTC	CASSVGLAYNEQFF
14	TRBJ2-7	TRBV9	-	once	TGTGCCAGCAGCGTAGGGGTCAACTCCTACGAGCAGTACTTC	CASSVGVNSYEQYF
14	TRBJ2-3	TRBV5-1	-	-	TGCGCCAGCAGCCCGAACAGGGACACAGATACGCAGTATTTT	CASSPNRDTDTQYF
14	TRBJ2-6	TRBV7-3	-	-	TGTGCCAGCACCCAGGGCCCTGGGGCCAACGTCCTGACTTTC	CASTQGPGANVLTF
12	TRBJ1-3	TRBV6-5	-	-	TGTGCCAGCAGCAAAACTGGAAACACCATATATTTT	CASSKTGNTIYF
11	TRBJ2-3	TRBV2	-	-	TGTGCCAGCAGTGAACGTTTGGCGCAGTATTTT	CASSERLAQYF
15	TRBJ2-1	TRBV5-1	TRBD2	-	TGCGCCAGCAGCCGCGGCTCGGGACTAGCGGGAGTGCAGTTCTTC	CASSRGSGLAGVQFF
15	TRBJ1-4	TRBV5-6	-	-	TGTGCCAGCCTCCTTTGGAGGGATGATAATGAAAAACTGTTTTTT	CASLLWRDDNEKLFF
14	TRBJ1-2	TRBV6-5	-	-	TGTGCCAGCAGAAGAAGACAAGGTAACGATGGCTACACCTTC	CASRRRQGNDGYTF
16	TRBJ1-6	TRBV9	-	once	TGTGCCAGCAGCGCCTGGGGAAGCTCCTATAATTCACCCCTCCACTTT	CASSAWGSSYNSPLHF
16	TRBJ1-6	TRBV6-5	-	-	TGTGCCAGCAGTTATTTGAGTGGCAGATATAATTCACCCCTCCACTTT	CASSYLSGRYNSPLHF
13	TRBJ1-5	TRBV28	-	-	TGTGCCAGCAGTTTATTGGCGGGCACCCTCCTGCATTTT	CASSLLAGTLLHF
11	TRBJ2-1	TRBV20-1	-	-	TGCAGTGCCGGCGGTATAGTTGAGCAGTTCTTC	CSAGGIVEQFF